These 30 T cell receptor beta chains originate from one sample sequenced in a study of human T cells and chemical hapten exposure. Via MiXCR, TCRdb re-called the RACE reads, giving one row per CDR3 protein. The sample lists fewer than 100,000 distinct CDR3 sequences, approximately 8.6% occurring once. This sample's time point: patch test 2, 6 weeks after DPC sensitization. Treatment given: therapeutic diphenylcyclopropenone sensitization with weekly scalp DPC. Sample: whole blood, taken in connection with sensitization to the hapten diphenylcyclopropenone (DPC). The receptor source for this set is a woman aged 40 to 55 with alopecia areata. Some clones in this sample may be carry-over from other donors' samples.

Of note for this clonotype: Here the CDR3 omits its conserved ending phenylalanine or tryptophan, so a read error is the likely source. The chain links TRBV5-1 to TRBJ2-3; no reliable D call. Germline V gene lookup returns CDR1 SGHRS and CDR2 YFSETQ. This CDR3 comprises 14 residues. Trimming stripped 2 bases from V and 2 bases from J, with 9 bases between. CDR3 sequence reads: CASSLARITDTQYS. The CDR3 nucleotides are TGCGCCAGCAGCTTAGCCCGTATCACAGATACGCAGTATTCT.

This clonotype was recorded many times. The chain has TRBV11-2 and TRBJ2-1; 9 positions match TRBD2. V lost 3 bases, J lost 4 bases, and 16 bases stayed unmatched. The CDR3 is 19 residues long. The V gene's germline CDR1 is SGHAT and CDR2 FQNNGV. Written as DNA, the CDR3 is TGTGCCAGCAGCTTGGTGAGAACTAGCGGGCCTACCATTTACAATGAGCAGTTCTTC. Protein: CASSLVRTSGPTIYNEQFF. The variable domain in full, with the rest retrieved from reference TRBV11-2 and TRBJ2-1, is EAGVAQSPRYKIIEKRQSVAFWCNPISGHATLYWYQQILGQGPKLLIQFQNNGVVDDSQLPKDRFSAERLKGVDSTLKIQPAKLEDSAVYLCASSLVRTSGPTIYNEQFFGPGTRLTVL.

There are many counts of this clonotype. The chain joins TRBV25-1 to TRBJ2-7, with D uncertain. The germline gives CDR1 MGHDK, CDR2 SYGVNS. This CDR3 spans 12 amino acids. V lost 6 bases and J lost 3, with 9 bases in between. The CDR3: CASRTDGYEQYF. The CDR3 DNA reads TGTGCCAGCAGAACGGACGGCTACGAGCAGTACTTC.

The sample holds a few counts of this clonotype. The chain couples TRBV20-1 to TRBJ2-5; a possible D gene is TRBD1 (6 bases). The CDR3 consists of 13 residues. Trimming shortened V by 4 bases and J by 5 bases, and 14 bases separated the two germline ends. Germline lookup yields CDR1 DFQATT and CDR2 SNEGSKA (reference sequence). The CDR3: CSATQGYAETQYF. CDR3 DNA sequence: TGCAGTGCTACTCAGGGGTACGCTGAGACCCAGTACTTC.

Comment on this clonotype: At one of its ends the junction is not consistent with the germline gene, which may arise from a read error. As DNA, the CDR3 is TGTGTCAGCAGCTTAGACAGGGGATATGGCTACACCTTC. Encoded protein: CVSSLDRGYGYTF. The chain employs TRBV7-9 and TRBJ1-2, with TRBD1 matching over 8 bases. The germline gives CDR1 SEHNR, CDR2 FQNEAQ (reference sequence). This CDR3 region has 13 residues.

This clonotype was seen only a few times. The V and J genes are TRBV2 and TRBJ1-5; possibly TRBD1 for D (5 bases). This CDR3 comprises 13 residues. V lost 2 bases, J lost 8 bases, and 10 bases lay in between. Germline lookup yields CDR1 SNHLY and CDR2 FYNNEI. CDR3 DNA: TGTGCCAGCAGTGAATACCTAGGGGAGCCCCAGCATTTT. Translated: CASSEYLGEPQHF.

The CDR3 loop is CASSTDLAGVLYNEQFF. The CDR3 bases are TGTGCCAGCAGTACCGACTTAGCGGGAGTACTATACAATGAGCAGTTCTTC. J is TRBJ2-1 and V is TRBV6-2 or TRBV6-3, with TRBD2 identical over 9 bases. This CDR3 is 17 amino acids long. V shed 5 bases and J 4 bases; nucleotides not matched to a gene: 12. Germline V gene data show CDR1 as MNHEY and CDR2 as SVGEGT.

This clonotype has a count of ten or more. The rearrangement uses TRBV3-1 and TRBJ2-1; D might be TRBD2 (6 bases). Trimming removed 4 bases from V and 5 bases from J, with 12 bases in between. The CDR3 runs to 14 residues. CDR1 LGHDT and CDR2 YNNKEL come from the germline V gene (reference sequence). The CDR3 DNA is TGTGCCAGCAGCCGCGGGACTGTTAACAATGAGCAGTTCTTC. Its protein product is CASSRGTVNNEQFF.

This clonotype has at least ten counts. CDR3 coding DNA: TGTGCCAGCAGCCACTATACAGGGGGGAACACTGAAGCTTTCTTT. This gives the protein CASSHYTGGNTEAFF. The gene calls are TRBV6-5 and TRBJ1-1; 8 bases are a match to TRBD1. Germline-derived CDR1 and CDR2 are MNHEY and SVGAGI. V dropped 6 bases and J dropped 1; count of bases not matched to a gene: 7. The CDR3 runs 15 residues.

This clonotype showed up many times. The chain joins TRBV7-9 to TRBJ2-5; 9 bases align to TRBD1. This CDR3 comprises 17 residues. Germline CDR1 SEHNR, CDR2 FQNEAQ (reference sequence). V shed 3 bases, J shed 3 bases, and the junction held 11 bases outside the gene matches. The CDR3 region has the DNA TGTGCCAGCAGCTTGGGGATCGGACAGGGGAAGAAAGAGACCCAGTACTTC. Residues: CASSLGIGQGKKETQYF.

This clonotype was observed a handful of times. The chain links TRBV7-9 to TRBJ2-1, with 9 bases aligning to TRBD2. The germline gives CDR1 SEHNR, CDR2 FQNEAQ (reference sequence). This CDR3 is 13 amino acids long. The trim removed 4 bases at V and 10 bases at J, leaving 5 bases unmatched. The CDR3 coding sequence is TGTGCCAGCAGCTGGGGACTAGCTAGCGAGCAGTTCTTC. It is translated as CASSWGLASEQFF.

This clonotype was seen a handful of times. The J gene is TRBJ2-7, the V gene TRBV20-1; the match to TRBD1 covers 7 bases. Germline V gene sequence: CDR1 DFQATT, CDR2 SNEGSKA (reference sequence). This CDR3 has 13 amino acids. J was trimmed by 2 bases and V by 8 bases; bases with no gene match: 9. CDR3 region: CSTTGPLPYEQYF. The CDR3, as DNA: TGCAGTACGACAGGGCCTTTGCCCTACGAGCAGTACTTC.

The chain carries TRBV20-1 and TRBJ1-5; D unresolved. Germline lookup yields CDR1 DFQATT and CDR2 SNEGSKA (reference sequence). The V end was cut by 4 bases, the J end by 4 bases, with 8 bases between. CDR3 length: 12 residues. The CDR3 loop reads CSAISGNQPQHF. The CDR3 DNA follows: TGCAGTGCTATTTCCGGGAATCAGCCCCAGCATTTT.

The CDR3 DNA is TGTGCCAGCAGTTACTCTCCTAGACTAGGTCGCTACAATGAGCAGTTCTTC. Residues: CASSYSPRLGRYNEQFF. The rearrangement links TRBV6-6 to TRBJ2-1; tentative D call: TRBD2 (6 bases). With 0 bases removed from V and 3 bases from J, the gap between germline ends came to 15 bases. Germline V gene sequence: CDR1 MNHNY, CDR2 SVGAGI (reference sequence). This CDR3 is built from 17 residues.

The rearrangement joins TRBV29-1 to TRBJ2-7; TRBD1 might be the D (5 bases). Trimming removed 4 bases at V and 4 bases at J, with 20 bases between. CDR1 SQVTM and CDR2 ANQGSEA come from the germline V gene. The CDR3 is 15 amino acids. CDR3 protein: CSVAARDRSIYEQYF. DNA of the CDR3: TGCAGCGTTGCAGCCAGGGATAGGTCAATTTACGAGCAGTACTTC.

At least ten counts were recorded for this clonotype. The chain is built from TRBV28 and TRBJ2-7, with D perhaps TRBD1 (5 bases). The CDR3 has 13 residues. Germline loops: CDR1 MDHEN, CDR2 SYDVKM. Trimming stripped 6 bases from V and 3 bases from J, with 12 bases between. The CDR3 loop reads CASRSDINYEQYF. For the CDR3, the DNA is TGTGCCAGCAGGTCGGACATCAACTACGAGCAGTACTTC.

This clonotype has a handful of counts. J is TRBJ2-3 and V is TRBV4-1; 11 bases line up with TRBD2. CDR1 is MGHRA, CDR2 YSYEKL, per germline. This CDR3 has 17 residues. The trim removed 3 bases at V and 4 bases at J, leaving 9 bases unmatched. CDR3 sequence reads: CASSQDPLAGGSDTQYF. The CDR3 nucleotides are TGCGCCAGCAGCCAGGATCCCCTAGCGGGAGGTTCAGATACGCAGTATTTT.

There are many counts of this clonotype. The V call is TRBV7-9, the J call TRBJ2-5, with TRBD2 matching over 12 bases. The CDR3 loop spans 16 amino acids. The J segment lost 2 bases and the V segment lost 4 bases, leaving 5 bases of the junction unmatched. Germline V gene sequence: CDR1 SEHNR, CDR2 FQNEAQ (reference sequence). Written as DNA, the CDR3 is TGTGCCAGCAGCTCAACCGGACTAGCGGGACAAGAGACCCAGTACTTC. Encoded protein: CASSSTGLAGQETQYF.

This clonotype was recorded many times. This chain connects TRBV20-1 to TRBJ2-7; TRBD2 is a possible D gene (5 bases). Trimming took off 4 bases at V and 4 bases at J, with 11 bases between the two ends. The germline gives CDR1 DFQATT, CDR2 SNEGSKA (reference sequence). The CDR3 sequence is 12 residues long. CDR3 in amino acids: CSATPPGYEQYF. CDR3 nucleotides: TGCAGTGCTACCCCCCCGGGATACGAGCAGTACTTC.

This clonotype was seen repeatedly, ten times or more. J is TRBJ1-6 and V is TRBV6-6; perhaps TRBD1 as D (6 bases). CDR3 size: 16 residues. V lost 3 bases and J 7 bases, leaving 16 bases between the germline ends. Per the germline V gene, CDR1 is MNHNY and CDR2 is SVGAGI (reference sequence). CDR3 region: CASSYVEGGGNSPLHF. The CDR3 DNA reads TGTGCCAGCAGTTATGTGGAAGGGGGTGGAAATTCACCCCTCCACTTT.

In this sample, this clonotype turned up many times. The CDR3 loop reads CASSVAPEETQYF. CDR3 DNA: TGTGCCAGCAGCGTAGCCCCGGAAGAGACCCAGTACTTC. The rearrangement uses TRBV9 and TRBJ2-5; D not certain. Germline assignment: CDR1 SGDLS and CDR2 YYNGEE. V was shortened by 0 bases and J by 3 bases, with 6 bases between the two germline ends. The CDR3 is 13 amino acids.

This clonotype came up many times. This chain uses TRBV28 with TRBJ2-7; perhaps TRBD1 as D (5 bases). Per germline, CDR1 MDHEN and CDR2 SYDVKM. This CDR3 is 12 amino acids long. Trimming removed 9 bases from V and 2 bases from J, with 11 bases in between. The chain's CDR3 is CASGDRAYEQYF. The CDR3 DNA reads TGTGCCAGTGGAGACAGAGCCTACGAGCAGTACTTC.

This clonotype was recorded at least ten times. V gene TRBV4-2 combines with J gene TRBJ2-7, with 7 bases aligning to TRBD1. There are 18 residues in the CDR3. From germline, CDR1 is LGHNA and CDR2 YNFKEQ. After removal of 1 base from V and 2 bases from J, the junction contained 14 bases not matched to a gene. CDR3 DNA sequence: TGTGCCAGCAGCCAAGCGGACGTAGGGACGGGACAGACCTACGAGCAGTACTTC. This translates into CASSQADVGTGQTYEQYF.

This clonotype was seen ten or more times. This sequence joins TRBV11-2 and TRBJ2-5; perhaps D is TRBD1 or TRBD2 (5 bases each). V lost 5 bases to trimming and J lost 5 bases, with 12 bases between them. CDR3 size: 13 residues. CDR1 and CDR2 from the germline V gene are SGHAT and FQNNGV. This CDR3 reads CASSPGAVETQYF. CDR3 DNA: TGTGCCAGCAGCCCCGGGGCCGTGGAGACCCAGTACTTC.

This clonotype appeared a few times. The chain carries TRBV18 and TRBJ2-5, with D possibly matching TRBD1 (5 bases). In germline, CDR1 is KGHSH, CDR2 LQKENI. The V end was cut by 0 bases, the J end by 0 bases, with 14 bases between. This CDR3 spans 17 amino acids. CDR3 DNA sequence: TGTGCCAGCTCACCACCGGCAGGGCGATTACACCAAGAGACCCAGTACTTC. It specifies CASSPPAGRLHQETQYF. The whole variable domain, filled in from reference TRBV18 and TRBJ2-5, reads NAGVMQNPRHLVRRRGQEARLRCSPMKGHSHVYWYRQLPEEGLKFMVYLQKENIIDESGMPKERFSAEFPKEGPSILRIQQVVRGDSAAYFCASSPPAGRLHQETQYFGPGTRLLVL.

This clonotype has more than one count but fewer than ten. The rearrangement uses TRBV12-3 or TRBV12-4 and TRBJ2-2; tentative D call: TRBD1 (6 bases). Trimming removed 5 bases from V and 3 bases from J, with 13 bases in between. The CDR3 spans 15 residues. The CDR3 DNA is TGTGCCAGCAGTCTCGTGGGGGCCGACACCGGGGAGCTGTTTTTT. Its translation: CASSLVGADTGELFF.

This clonotype was seen a handful of times. V usage is TRBV28 and J usage is TRBJ2-7, with D possibly matching TRBD2 (6 bases). Per germline, CDR1 MDHEN and CDR2 SYDVKM. This CDR3 region has 14 residues. Trimming removed 6 bases from V and 7 bases from J, with 19 bases in between. This chain's CDR3 is CASRLAEGPREQYF. In nucleotides, the CDR3 is TGTGCCAGCAGGCTGGCGGAGGGGCCTAGGGAGCAGTACTTC.

This sequence joins TRBV9 and TRBJ2-1; the D gene is possibly TRBD2 (5 bases). V gave up 2 bases and J gave up 6 bases, with 12 bases separating them. Germline lookup yields CDR1 SGDLS and CDR2 YYNGEE. This CDR3 spans 14 amino acids. CDR3 nucleotides: TGTGCCAGCAGCGTTCAGGCTAGCAGCAATGAGCAGTTCTTC. Its protein product is CASSVQASSNEQFF.

The gene calls are TRBV12-3 or TRBV12-4 and TRBJ2-2, with TRBD2 identical over 12 bases. The CDR3 extends over 15 amino acids. V lost 6 bases, J lost 5 bases, and 4 bases stayed unmatched. Here the CDR3 reads CASRRTSGDTGELFF. The CDR3 coding sequence is TGTGCCAGCAGACGGACTAGCGGGGATACCGGGGAGCTGTTTTTT.

This clonotype was observed a handful of times. This rearrangement joins TRBV7-2 to TRBJ2-3; the D gene could be TRBD1 or TRBD2 (6 bases each). Trimming removed 2 bases from V and 4 bases from J, with 13 bases in between. CDR1 and CDR2 from the germline V gene are SGHTA and FQGNSA. The CDR3 extends over 15 amino acids. CDR3 bases: TGTGCCAGCAGCTTACGGCCGGGGGCCGCAGATACGCAGTATTTT. Translated: CASSLRPGAADTQYF.